Sequencing of this T cell receptor (beta chain) was carried out in a study of cytomegalovirus exposure and HLA in healthy donors. As for the study in general: A later analysis reported the same platform for the approximately 110 validation repertoires and the 666 first-cohort repertoires. Broader study findings: Researchers counted approximately 160 TCR beta chains as cytomegalovirus-associated. According to a later analysis, TCR clusters from the first cohort tended to co-occur in the roughly 130 validation repertoires. Rarity held for most TCR sequences, but there were some public TCRs that occurred in many donors.

This CDR3 is built from 15 residues. Germline V gives CDR1 MGHRA, CDR2 YSYEKL. Trimming took 1 base from V and 4 from J; bases not matched to a gene: 6. The data were produced by immunoSEQ multiplex PCR, yet TCRdb's version contains in-frame clones alone and is incomplete. The sample carries approximately 160,000 clones, 70% to 90% recorded once. Comment on this clone: Its cognate antigen is unknown.

The clonotype was recovered from a woman aged 25 to 45 in good health and CMV-seronegative. Sequencing was done on a sample of PBMCs. The chain employs TRBV4-1 and TRBJ1-2, with 7 bases aligning to TRBD1. The CDR3 sequence: CASSQGQGVSYGYTF. The CDR3 DNA reads as TGCGCCAGCAGCCAAGGTCAGGGGGTTAGCTATGGCTACACCTTC.